These 28 T cell receptor beta chains were sequenced from one sample in a study of T cells in Graves' hyperthyroidism and ophthalmopathy. TCR beta CDR3 region amplification was performed from RNA transcripts. The HTBI primer set was used in a first-round RT-PCR of the TCR CDR3. TCRdb used MiXCR to reprocess the multiplex PCR reads, holding one entry per CDR3 protein. This table has roughly 650,000 distinct CDR3 sequences, roughly 15% appearing once. Sequenced: blood. These receptors were obtained from a woman between 35 and 50 years old with Graves' ophthalmopathy.

This clonotype was observed many times. The rearrangement uses TRBV2 and TRBJ2-5; D not certain. Per germline, CDR1 SNHLY and CDR2 FYNNEI. CDR3 length equals 10 residues. V was trimmed by 4 bases and J by 5 bases, leaving 2 bases between them. CDR3 region: CASSGETQYF. The CDR3 nucleotides are TGTGCCAGCAGTGGGGAGACCCAGTACTTC.

In the case of this clonotype: A read error may account for a junction end that differs from germline. V gene TRBV27 combines with J gene TRBJ2-5; 9 nucleotides align to TRBD1. The CDR3 is 14 amino acids. The germline CDR1 and CDR2 sequences are MNHEY and SMNVEV (reference sequence). The CDR3 reads CVSSLTGGRETQYF. In DNA form, the CDR3 reads TGTGTCAGCAGTTTAACAGGGGGCAGAGAGACCCAGTACTTC.

The chain recombines TRBV5-1 with TRBJ1-1, with D possibly matching TRBD1 (5 bases). V gave up 0 bases and J gave up 1 base, with 16 bases separating them. CDR1 and CDR2 (germline): SGHRS, YFSETQ. The CDR3 contains 17 residues. CDR3 coding DNA: TGCGCCAGCAGCTTGGAAGGTTTGGGACGGGCGAACACTGAAGCTTTCTTT. It specifies CASSLEGLGRANTEAFF.

The chain joins TRBV12-3 or TRBV12-4 to TRBJ1-5, with a weak D call TRBD1 (5 bases). The length of the CDR3 is 12 residues. Trimming pared 8 bases from V and 5 bases from J, leaving 10 bases between. CDR3 sequence (DNA): TGTGCCAGCGGAGGGGATTATCAGCCCCAGCATTTT. This sequence encodes CASGGDYQPQHF.

V is TRBV29-1 and J is TRBJ2-3, with 8 bases lining up with TRBD1. Germline CDR1 is SQVTM and CDR2 is ANQGSEA. The J segment lost 5 bases and the V segment lost 8 bases, leaving 12 bases of the junction unmatched. The CDR3 sequence is 14 residues long. The CDR3 DNA reads as TGCAGCATCGGGACAGGCAATTGGGGAGATACGCAGTATTTT. Translating it yields CSIGTGNWGDTQYF.

In its sample, this clonotype was seen a few times. J is TRBJ1-4 and V is TRBV28, with D uncertain. The V end lost 2 bases, the J end lost 7 bases, and 17 bases lay between the germline ends. CDR1 and CDR2 (germline): MDHEN, SYDVKM. The length of the CDR3 is 16 residues. The CDR3: CASSLGPGGRREKLFF. CDR3 DNA: TGTGCCAGCAGTTTAGGGCCGGGCGGTCGGCGTGAAAAACTGTTTTTT.

The V and J genes are TRBV19 and TRBJ1-5, with D possibly matching TRBD1 (6 bases). Germline lookup yields CDR1 LNHDA and CDR2 SQIVND (reference sequence). Trimming removed 6 bases at V and 6 bases at J, with 12 bases between. This CDR3 contains 13 residues. The CDR3 loop reads CASSTTGTQPQHF. The CDR3 DNA reads as TGTGCCAGTAGCACTACAGGGACTCAGCCCCAGCATTTT.

In this sample, this clonotype turned up many times. The V and J genes are TRBV3-1 and TRBJ1-6, with D tentatively TRBD1 (5 bases). Germline CDR1 reads LGHDT; CDR2 reads YNNKEL (reference sequence). Trimming took off 3 bases at V and 7 bases at J, with 10 bases between the two ends. The CDR3 length is 14 residues. Here the CDR3 DNA reads TGTGCCAGCAGCCAGGGGGTTGGGAATTCACCCCTCCACTTT. Protein: CASSQGVGNSPLHF. Supplemented by reference TRBV3-1 and TRBJ1-6, the full variable domain reads DTAVSQTPKYLVTQMGNDKSIKCEQNLGHDTMYWYKQDSKKFLKIMFSYNNKELIINETVPNRFSPKSPDKAHLNLHINSLELGDSAVYFCASSQGVGNSPLHFGNGTRLTVT.

There are a few counts of this clonotype. The CDR3 DNA reads as TGCAGCGGGGGAGGAGGGGACTTAAGGAGCACTGAAGCTTTCTTT. Translation: CSGGGGDLRSTEAFF. V and J are TRBV29-1 and TRBJ1-1; a weak D match, TRBD1 (5 bases). Germline CDR1 reads SQVTM; CDR2 reads ANQGSEA. This CDR3 is built from 15 residues. Trimming removed 7 bases at V and 4 bases at J, with 22 bases between.

This clonotype was seen repeatedly, ten times or more. V is TRBV5-1 and J is TRBJ2-7; D uncertain. Trimming removed 0 bases from V and 0 bases from J, with 4 bases in between. Germline V lookup: CDR1 SGHRS, CDR2 YFSETQ. This CDR3 comprises 13 residues. The CDR3 nucleotides are TGCGCCAGCAGCTTGGAGAACTCCTACGAGCAGTACTTC. This encodes CASSLENSYEQYF.

This clonotype was picked up many times. The chain recombines TRBV20-1 with TRBJ1-1; 8 bases line up with TRBD1. V dropped 6 bases and J dropped 0; count of bases not matched to a gene: 15. The CDR3 sequence is 17 residues long. Germline V lookup: CDR1 DFQATT, CDR2 SNEGSKA (reference sequence). The CDR3 region is CSAEGQGTNEMNTEAFF. In nucleotides, the CDR3 is TGCAGTGCCGAAGGACAGGGCACCAATGAAATGAACACTGAAGCTTTCTTT.

J is TRBJ2-1 and V is TRBV20-1; 8 bases align to TRBD2. There are 14 residues in the CDR3. Germline V CDR1 and CDR2: DFQATT, SNEGSKA (reference sequence). Trimming removed 5 bases from V and 7 bases from J; junction bases left unmatched: 10. The CDR3 protein is CSARGGDPRNEQFF. The CDR3 bases are TGCAGTGCTCGGGGGGGGGACCCTAGGAATGAGCAGTTCTTC.

Ten or more counts support this clonotype. The J gene is TRBJ2-1, the V gene TRBV6-1; 10 bases fit TRBD2. There are 15 residues in the CDR3. V shed 5 bases, J shed 4 bases, and the junction held 5 bases outside the gene matches. The germline gives CDR1 MNHNS, CDR2 SASEGT. As DNA, the CDR3 is TGTGCCAGCAGTTACACTAGCGGGGATTACAATGAGCAGTTCTTC. Translated: CASSYTSGDYNEQFF.

This clonotype was counted a few times. This chain links TRBV10-3 with TRBJ2-1; 11 bases fit TRBD2. Germline CDR1 ENHRY, CDR2 SYGVKD. V lost 4 bases, J lost 3 bases, and 2 bases stayed unmatched. The CDR3 covers 15 residues. The CDR3 DNA reads TGTGCCATCAGTGGACTAGCGGGAATCTACAATGAGCAGTTCTTC. Residues: CAISGLAGIYNEQFF.

The V gene is TRBV27, the J gene TRBJ1-5; weak D call: TRBD1 (6 bases). The germline gives CDR1 MNHEY, CDR2 SMNVEV (reference sequence). CDR3 length equals 14 residues. V was shortened by 6 bases and J by 5 bases, with 14 bases between the two germline ends. The CDR3 protein is CASRKGHHDQPQHF. In nucleotides, the CDR3 is TGTGCCAGCAGGAAGGGACACCACGATCAGCCCCAGCATTTT.

This clonotype was observed a few times. V and J are TRBV12-3 or TRBV12-4 and TRBJ2-3, with D possibly TRBD2 on 6 matching bases. The CDR3 covers 15 residues. Trimming shortened V by 7 bases and J by 0 bases, and 14 bases separated the two germline ends. Here the CDR3 DNA reads TGTGCCAGCACCCTAATAGGGACTAGCACAGATACGCAGTATTTT. Translated: CASTLIGTSTDTQYF.

As regards this clonotype: A much bigger clone sits one base away, suggesting this may be a read error. Since no conserved phenylalanine or tryptophan closes the CDR3, a read error is the likely cause. The chain recombines TRBV6-2 or TRBV6-3 with TRBJ1-1; possible D gene TRBD1, 5 bases. CDR3 length: 11 amino acids. The germline gives CDR1 MNHEY, CDR2 SVGEGT. V lost 7 bases to trimming and J lost 11 bases, with 14 bases between them. CDR3: CASNGGEVAFL. The CDR3 DNA is TGTGCCAGCAACGGGGGGGAGGTTGCTTTCCTT.

This clonotype occurred many times. This chain joins TRBV12-3 or TRBV12-4 and TRBJ1-5; perhaps TRBD1 as D (5 bases). Trimming took off 3 bases at V and 0 bases at J, with 9 bases between the two ends. This CDR3 has 15 residues. CDR3 nucleotide sequence: TGTGCCAGCAGTTTTGAGGGACTTAGCAATCAGCCCCAGCATTTT. Translation: CASSFEGLSNQPQHF.

This clonotype was counted only a few times. V is TRBV12-3 or TRBV12-4 and J is TRBJ1-1, with D tentatively TRBD1 (5 bases). Trimming took off 1 base at V and 4 bases at J, with 10 bases between the two ends. This CDR3 comprises 14 residues. The DNA of the CDR3 is TGTGCCAGCAGTTTAGTTGGGGGTATCACTGAAGCTTTCTTT. Protein: CASSLVGGITEAFF.

This clonotype has ten or more counts. The chain has TRBV5-1 and TRBJ2-3, with 10 bases lining up with TRBD1. CDR3 size: 16 residues. Germline-derived CDR1 and CDR2 are SGHRS and YFSETQ. J lost 5 bases, V lost 4 bases, and 10 bases had no gene match. CDR3 protein: CASSPSVTGGEDTQYF. The DNA of the CDR3 is TGCGCCAGCAGCCCCTCTGTGACAGGGGGCGAAGATACGCAGTATTTT. Full variable domain (missing parts from reference TRBV5-1 and TRBJ2-3): KAGVTQTPRYLIKTRGQQVTLSCSPISGHRSVSWYQQTPGQGLQFLFEYFSETQRNKGNFPGRFSGRQFSNSRSEMNVSTLELGDSALYLCASSPSVTGGEDTQYFGPGTRLTVL.

The rearrangement links TRBV5-6 to TRBJ1-1; the D gene is possibly TRBD1 (5 bases). CDR1 is SGHDT, CDR2 YYEEEE, per germline. This CDR3 has 15 amino acids. V was trimmed by 2 bases and J by 4 bases, leaving 15 bases between them. Here the CDR3 reads CASSFDAGKGTEAFF. In DNA, the CDR3 is TGTGCCAGCAGCTTCGACGCAGGGAAAGGCACTGAAGCTTTCTTT.

The rearrangement uses TRBV19 and TRBJ2-5; 7 bases match TRBD2. Germline V lookup: CDR1 LNHDA, CDR2 SQIVND (reference sequence). The CDR3 runs 15 residues. J lost 4 bases, V lost 9 bases, and 14 bases had no gene match. CDR3 amino acids: CARRLAAWKLETQYF. CDR3 coding DNA: TGTGCCAGACGACTAGCCGCGTGGAAACTAGAGACCCAGTACTTC.

This clonotype was recorded a few times. The chain joins TRBV20-1 to TRBJ1-5; 9 bases are shared with TRBD1. Germline V gene data show CDR1 as DFQATT and CDR2 as SNEGSKA (reference sequence). The V gene end was trimmed by 2 bases and the J gene end by 5 bases; junction bases not matched to a gene: 1. CDR3 size: 13 residues. CDR3 coding DNA: TGCAGTGCTAGAAGGGACAGGGATCAGCCCCAGCATTTT. Protein sequence: CSARRDRDQPQHF.

This clonotype was counted at least ten times. V is TRBV12-3 or TRBV12-4 and J is TRBJ2-3, with TRBD1 matching 8 bases. The V and J ends lost 4 bases and 4 bases, in that order; junction bases with no gene match: 7. This CDR3 spans 15 amino acids. CDR3 amino acids: CASSSRTGWADTQYF. The CDR3 DNA reads as TGTGCCAGCAGTTCTAGGACAGGGTGGGCAGATACGCAGTATTTT.

The rearrangement links TRBV9 to TRBJ1-1; a possible D gene is TRBD1 (6 bases). Germline V gene data show CDR1 as SGDLS and CDR2 as YYNGEE. The CDR3 contains 16 residues. Trimming removed 4 bases at V and 4 bases at J, with 20 bases between. This CDR3 reads CASSPRDMNPLTEAFF. Here the CDR3 DNA reads TGTGCCAGCAGCCCCCGGGACATGAACCCCCTCACTGAAGCTTTCTTT.

This clonotype was detected many times. This sequence joins TRBV5-1 and TRBJ2-2, with D tentatively TRBD2 (5 bases). Per germline, CDR1 SGHRS and CDR2 YFSETQ. With 1 base removed from V and 6 bases from J, the gap between germline ends came to 10 bases. CDR3 length equals 14 residues. The CDR3 DNA reads as TGCGCCAGCAGCTTGTTTGTGGACTCCGGGGAGCTGTTTTTT. Translated, it gives CASSLFVDSGELFF.

This clonotype was picked up many times. The chain couples TRBV20-1 to TRBJ2-7; TRBD2 matches at 9 bases. From germline, CDR1 is DFQATT and CDR2 SNEGSKA (reference sequence). This CDR3 has 16 amino acids. Trimming removed 0 bases from V and 7 bases from J; junction bases left unmatched: 13. For the CDR3, the DNA is TGCAGTGCTAGAGATAGTCTTCTGCGGGGGGGCGAAGAGCAGTACTTC. As protein: CSARDSLLRGGEEQYF.

This clonotype was detected ten times or more. The chain uses TRBV30 and TRBJ2-1; no reliable D call. The CDR3 has 13 amino acids. CDR1 and CDR2 (germline): GTSNPN, SVGIG (reference sequence). Trimming shortened V by 0 bases and J by 6 bases, and 9 bases separated the two germline ends. CDR3 region: CAWSVGSINEQFF. The DNA for the CDR3 is TGTGCCTGGAGTGTGGGATCAATCAATGAGCAGTTCTTC.